This T cell receptor beta chain was retrieved from a study of blood T cell repertoires in COVID-19. Study at large: The United States, Italy and Spain provided the acute and convalescent COVID-19 samples.

Authors' methods: The authors estimated nucleated cell counts from reference gene primer amplification. Assay used: immunoSEQ multiplex PCR; TCRdb lists only in-frame clones, some missing. V and J calls and clone size are as listed in that table; D and trimming were resolved from the DNA. The sample consists of more than 450,000 clones, around 87% of them appearing once. Participants reported their clinical history, and cohort assignment relied on those reports. Cohort 3 recovery required two negative PCRs, clearance, or symptom resolution. The origin of this receptor is a young woman who had recovered from COVID-19. Input material: PBMCs or T cells enriched from blood (not recorded which).

The CDR3 region has the DNA TGTGCCAGCAGTTCCGTCCCAGGGGGCTGGTCCTACGAGCAGTACTTC. It encodes CASSSVPGGWSYEQYF. This rearrangement joins TRBV28 to TRBJ2-7, with 8 bases fitting TRBD1. The CDR3 has 16 amino acids. Trimming took 4 bases from V and 1 from J; bases not matched to a gene: 9. The germline CDR1 and CDR2 sequences are MDHEN and SYDVKM.